This entry concerns a single TCR beta chain. TCRdb keeps only in-frame clones here, not all; method: immunoSEQ multiplex PCR. The repertoire includes hundreds of thousands of clones, about 90% of them detected once, and around 2.2% sits in the top ten. This entry comes from a study of blood T cell repertoires in COVID-19. Turning to the study itself: Donors in the United States, Italy and Spain gave samples during acute or convalescent COVID-19. Sources were T cells, B-cell-depleted T cells, or PBMCs; the material itself was cDNA or gDNA.

Per germline, CDR1 MNHNS and CDR2 SASEGT. This CDR3 comprises 14 residues. V lost 1 base, J lost 6 bases, and 10 bases lay in between. The chain carries TRBV6-1 and TRBJ2-1; the D gene is possibly TRBD2 (6 bases). Input material: peripheral blood. The TCR was taken from a woman aged 50 to 60 who had recovered from COVID-19. The CDR3 coding sequence is TGTGCCAGCAGTGAAGATGGAGGGCCCAATGAGCAGTTCTTC. This encodes CASSEDGGPNEQFF.